The source of this T cell receptor beta chain is a study of OX40 agonist ivuxolimab in advanced cancers. Study-level results: In the expanded peripheral T cells, antigen specificity was never determined.

The trim removed 0 bases at V and 1 base at J, leaving 10 bases unmatched. This CDR3 has 19 residues. Per the germline V gene, CDR1 is LNHDA and CDR2 is SQIVND (reference sequence). Assay used: immunoSEQ multiplex PCR; TCRdb lists only in-frame clones, some missing. This repertoire shows around 35,000 clones, about 85% found once; its top ten account for around 4%. Concerning this clone itself: Its antigen is unidentified.

The specimen was CD4+ or CD8+ T cells sorted from blood, collected in a trial of the OX40 agonist ivuxolimab. This clonotype was sampled from an adult with an advanced solid tumor such as melanoma, head and neck, liver or kidney cancer. This chain joins TRBV19 and TRBJ2-2; 8 bases agree with TRBD1. CDR3 sequence (DNA): TGTGCCAGTAGTATAGATCTCCTAAAGGGGACAGGGAACACCGGGGAGCTGTTTTTT. Its protein is CASSIDLLKGTGNTGELFF.